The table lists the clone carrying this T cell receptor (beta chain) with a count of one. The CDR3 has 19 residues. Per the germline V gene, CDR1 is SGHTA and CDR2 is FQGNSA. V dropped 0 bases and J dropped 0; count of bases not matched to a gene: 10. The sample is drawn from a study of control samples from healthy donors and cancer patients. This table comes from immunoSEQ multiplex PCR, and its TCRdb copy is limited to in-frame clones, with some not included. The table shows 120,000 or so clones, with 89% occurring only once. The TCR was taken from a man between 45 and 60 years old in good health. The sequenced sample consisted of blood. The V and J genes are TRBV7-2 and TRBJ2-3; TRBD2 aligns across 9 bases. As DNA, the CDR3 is TGTGCCAGCAGCTTAGCACTCCCCCTGCGGGGGGGCAGCACAGATACGCAGTATTTT. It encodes CASSLALPLRGGSTDTQYF.